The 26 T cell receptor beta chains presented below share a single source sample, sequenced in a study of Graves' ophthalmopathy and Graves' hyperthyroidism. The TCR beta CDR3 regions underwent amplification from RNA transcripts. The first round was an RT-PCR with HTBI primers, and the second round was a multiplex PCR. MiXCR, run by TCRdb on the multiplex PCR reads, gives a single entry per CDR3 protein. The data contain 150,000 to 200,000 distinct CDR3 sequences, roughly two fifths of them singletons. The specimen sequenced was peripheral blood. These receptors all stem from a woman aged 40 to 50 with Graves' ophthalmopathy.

The CDR3 region is CASSQSGLAPVYEQYF. The CDR3 coding sequence is TGTGCCAGTAGTCAGTCGGGACTAGCGCCGGTTTACGAGCAGTACTTC. The chain is built from TRBV19 and TRBJ2-7; 10 bases line up with TRBD2. CDR1 is LNHDA, CDR2 SQIVND, per germline (reference sequence). The V gene end was trimmed by 5 bases and the J gene end by 4 bases; junction bases not matched to a gene: 11. CDR3 length: 16 residues.

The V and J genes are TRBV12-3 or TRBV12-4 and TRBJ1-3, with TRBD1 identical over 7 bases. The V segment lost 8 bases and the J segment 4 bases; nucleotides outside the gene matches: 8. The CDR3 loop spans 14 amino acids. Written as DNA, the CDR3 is TGTGCCAGCGCAACAGGGGTGTCCGGAAACACCATATATTTT. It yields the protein CASATGVSGNTIYF.

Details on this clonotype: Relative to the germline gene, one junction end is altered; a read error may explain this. CDR3: CASSSQDTGYKETQYF. The CDR3 bases are TGTGCCAGCAGCTCCCAAGACACAGGGTACAAAGAAACCCAGTACTTC. The rearrangement links TRBV7-9 to TRBJ2-5; D is possibly TRBD1 (6 bases). The V gene's germline CDR1 is SEHNR and CDR2 FQNEAQ (reference sequence). The CDR3 totals 16 residues. Full variable domain (rest looked up from reference TRBV7-9 and TRBJ2-5): DTGVSQNPRHKITKRGQNVTFRCDPISEHNRLYWYRQTLGQGPEFLTYFQNEAQLEKSRLLSDRFSAERPKGSFSTLEIQRTEQGDSAMYLCASSSQDTGYKETQYFGPGTRLLVL.

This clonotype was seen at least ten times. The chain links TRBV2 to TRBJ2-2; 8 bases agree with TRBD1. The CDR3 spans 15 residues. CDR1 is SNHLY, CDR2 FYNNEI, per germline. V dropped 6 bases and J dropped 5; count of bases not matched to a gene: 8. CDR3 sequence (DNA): TGTGCCAGCAGGGCCGGGACAGGAAAAACCGGGGAGCTGTTTTTT. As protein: CASRAGTGKTGELFF.

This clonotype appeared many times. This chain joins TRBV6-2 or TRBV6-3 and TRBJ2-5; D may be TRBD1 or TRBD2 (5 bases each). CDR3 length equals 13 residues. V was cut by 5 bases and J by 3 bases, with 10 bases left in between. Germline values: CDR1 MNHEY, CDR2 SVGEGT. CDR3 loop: CASSMGPKETQYF. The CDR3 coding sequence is TGTGCCAGCAGTATGGGACCAAAAGAGACCCAGTACTTC.

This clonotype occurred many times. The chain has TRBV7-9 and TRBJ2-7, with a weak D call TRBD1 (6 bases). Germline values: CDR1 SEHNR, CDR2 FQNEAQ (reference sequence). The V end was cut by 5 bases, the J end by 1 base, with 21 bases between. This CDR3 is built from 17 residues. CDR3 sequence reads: CASSHPLRQGISYEQYF. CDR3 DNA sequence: TGTGCCAGCAGCCATCCGCTTAGGCAGGGGATTTCCTACGAGCAGTACTTC.

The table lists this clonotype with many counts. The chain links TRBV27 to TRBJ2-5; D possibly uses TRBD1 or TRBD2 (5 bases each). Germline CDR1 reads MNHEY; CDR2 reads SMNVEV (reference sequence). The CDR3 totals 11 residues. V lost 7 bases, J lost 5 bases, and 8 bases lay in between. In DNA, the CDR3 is TGTGCCAGCACCTGGGGGGAGACCCAGTACTTC. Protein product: CASTWGETQYF.

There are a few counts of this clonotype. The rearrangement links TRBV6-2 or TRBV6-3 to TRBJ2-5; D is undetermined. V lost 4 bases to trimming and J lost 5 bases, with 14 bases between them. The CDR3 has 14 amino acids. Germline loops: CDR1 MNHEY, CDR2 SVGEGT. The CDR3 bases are TGTGCCAGCAGTTGGGCGGACCTGGGGGAGACCCAGTACTTC. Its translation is CASSWADLGETQYF.

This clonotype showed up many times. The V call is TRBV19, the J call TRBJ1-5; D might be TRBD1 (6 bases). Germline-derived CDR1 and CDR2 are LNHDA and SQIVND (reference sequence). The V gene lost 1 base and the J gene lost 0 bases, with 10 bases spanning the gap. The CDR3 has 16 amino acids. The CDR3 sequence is CASSIAWTVSNQPQHF. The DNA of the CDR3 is TGTGCCAGTAGTATAGCTTGGACAGTTAGCAATCAGCCCCAGCATTTT.

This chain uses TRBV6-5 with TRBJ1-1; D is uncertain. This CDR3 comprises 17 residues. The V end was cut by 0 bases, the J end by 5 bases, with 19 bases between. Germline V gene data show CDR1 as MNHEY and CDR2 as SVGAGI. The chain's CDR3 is CASSYSQRVWVRTEAFF. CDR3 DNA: TGTGCCAGCAGTTACTCGCAGCGGGTTTGGGTTAGGACTGAAGCTTTCTTT.

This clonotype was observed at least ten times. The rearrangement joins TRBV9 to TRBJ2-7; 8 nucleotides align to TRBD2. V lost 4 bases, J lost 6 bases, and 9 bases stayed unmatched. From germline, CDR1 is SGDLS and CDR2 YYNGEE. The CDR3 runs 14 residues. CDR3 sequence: CASSPRGLDGEQYF. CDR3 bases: TGTGCCAGCAGCCCGCGGGGACTAGACGGCGAGCAGTACTTC.

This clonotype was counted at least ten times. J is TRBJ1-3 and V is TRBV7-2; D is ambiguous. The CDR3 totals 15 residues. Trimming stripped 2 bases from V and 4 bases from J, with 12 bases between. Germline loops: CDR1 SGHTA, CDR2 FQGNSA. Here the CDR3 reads CASSLLALPGNTIYF. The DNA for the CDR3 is TGTGCCAGCAGCTTATTGGCACTACCCGGAAACACCATATATTTT.

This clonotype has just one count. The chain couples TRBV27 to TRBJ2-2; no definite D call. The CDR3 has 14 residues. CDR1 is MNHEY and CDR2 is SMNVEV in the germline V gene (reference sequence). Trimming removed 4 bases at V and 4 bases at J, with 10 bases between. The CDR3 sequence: CASSWVQGTGELFF. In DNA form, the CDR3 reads TGTGCCAGCAGTTGGGTACAAGGCACCGGGGAGCTGTTTTTT.

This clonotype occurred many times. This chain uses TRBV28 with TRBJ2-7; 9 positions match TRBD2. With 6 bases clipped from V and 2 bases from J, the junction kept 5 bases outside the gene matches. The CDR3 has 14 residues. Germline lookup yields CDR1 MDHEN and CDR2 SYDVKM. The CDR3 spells CASSPSSGAYEQYF. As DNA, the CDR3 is TGTGCCAGCAGCCCATCTAGCGGGGCCTACGAGCAGTACTTC.

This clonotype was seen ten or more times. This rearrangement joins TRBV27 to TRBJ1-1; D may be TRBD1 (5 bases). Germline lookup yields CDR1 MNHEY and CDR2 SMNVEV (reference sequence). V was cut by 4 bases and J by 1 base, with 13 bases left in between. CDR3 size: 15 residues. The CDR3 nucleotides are TGTGCCAGCAGTTCCCACGGGGCGGGGAACACTGAAGCTTTCTTT. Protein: CASSSHGAGNTEAFF.

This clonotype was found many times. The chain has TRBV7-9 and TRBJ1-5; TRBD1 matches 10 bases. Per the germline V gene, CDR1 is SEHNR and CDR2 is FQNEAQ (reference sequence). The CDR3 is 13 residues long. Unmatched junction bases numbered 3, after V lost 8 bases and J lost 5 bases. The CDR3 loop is CASGGTGDQPQHF. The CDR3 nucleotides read TGTGCCAGCGGGGGGACAGGGGATCAGCCCCAGCATTTT.

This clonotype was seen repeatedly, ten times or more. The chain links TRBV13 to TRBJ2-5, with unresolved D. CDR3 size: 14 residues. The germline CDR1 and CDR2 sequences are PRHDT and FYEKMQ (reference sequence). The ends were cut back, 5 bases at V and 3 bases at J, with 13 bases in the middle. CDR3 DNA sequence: TGTGCCAGCAGCGCAAGGAAAGGGAAAGAGACCCAGTACTTC. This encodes CASSARKGKETQYF.

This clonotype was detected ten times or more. The CDR3 sequence is CASSSWTGYTF. As DNA, the CDR3 is TGTGCCAGTAGTTCCTGGACAGGCTACACCTTC. This chain uses TRBV19 with TRBJ1-2, with D perhaps matching TRBD1 (5 bases). This CDR3 region has 11 residues. Germline CDR1 is LNHDA and CDR2 is SQIVND (reference sequence). Between the trimmed V and J ends, which lost 5 bases and 8 bases, there was a span of 9 bases.

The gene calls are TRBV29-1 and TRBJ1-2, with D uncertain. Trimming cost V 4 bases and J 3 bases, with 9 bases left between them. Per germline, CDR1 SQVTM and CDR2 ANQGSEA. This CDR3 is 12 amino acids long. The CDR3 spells CSVGEGHYGYTF. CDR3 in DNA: TGCAGCGTTGGCGAGGGCCACTATGGCTACACCTTC.

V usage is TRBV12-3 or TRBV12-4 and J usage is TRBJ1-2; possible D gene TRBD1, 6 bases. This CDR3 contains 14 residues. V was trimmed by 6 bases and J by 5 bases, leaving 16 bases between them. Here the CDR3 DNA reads TGTGCCAGCAGCTGGGTACAGGGAGGATATGGCTACACCTTC. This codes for CASSWVQGGYGYTF.

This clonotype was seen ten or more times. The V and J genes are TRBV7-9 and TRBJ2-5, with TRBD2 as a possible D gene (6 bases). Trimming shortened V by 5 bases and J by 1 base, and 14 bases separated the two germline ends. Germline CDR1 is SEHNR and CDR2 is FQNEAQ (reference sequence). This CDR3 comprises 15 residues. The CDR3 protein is CASSRGGFSQETQYF. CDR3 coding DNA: TGTGCCAGCAGCCGTGGGGGGTTTTCCCAAGAGACCCAGTACTTC. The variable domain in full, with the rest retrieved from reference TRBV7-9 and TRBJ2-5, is DTGVSQNPRHKITKRGQNVTFRCDPISEHNRLYWYRQTLGQGPEFLTYFQNEAQLEKSRLLSDRFSAERPKGSFSTLEIQRTEQGDSAMYLCASSRGGFSQETQYFGPGTRLLVL.

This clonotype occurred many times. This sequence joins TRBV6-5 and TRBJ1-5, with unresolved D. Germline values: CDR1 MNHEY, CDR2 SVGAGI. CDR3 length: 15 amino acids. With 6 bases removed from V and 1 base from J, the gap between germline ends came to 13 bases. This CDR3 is CASRYLAGSNQPQHF. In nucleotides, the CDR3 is TGTGCCAGCAGATATTTGGCCGGGAGCAATCAGCCCCAGCATTTT.

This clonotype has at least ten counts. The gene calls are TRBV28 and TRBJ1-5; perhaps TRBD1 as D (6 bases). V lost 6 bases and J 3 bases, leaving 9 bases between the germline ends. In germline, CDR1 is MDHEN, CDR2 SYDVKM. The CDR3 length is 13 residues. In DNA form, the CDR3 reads TGTGCCAGCAGGACAGGTTCCAATCAGCCCCAGCATTTT. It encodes CASRTGSNQPQHF. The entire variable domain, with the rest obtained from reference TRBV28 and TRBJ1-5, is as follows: DVKVTQSSRYLVKRTGEKVFLECVQDMDHENMFWYRQDPGLGLRLIYFSYDVKMKEKGDIPEGYSVSREKKERFSLILESASTNQTSMYLCASRTGSNQPQHFGDGTRLSIL.

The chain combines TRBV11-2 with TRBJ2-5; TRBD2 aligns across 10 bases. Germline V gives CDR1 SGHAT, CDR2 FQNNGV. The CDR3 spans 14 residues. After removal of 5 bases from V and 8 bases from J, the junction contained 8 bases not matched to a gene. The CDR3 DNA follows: TGTGCCAGCAGCCTAGCGGGAGAGGGGGGAACCCAGTACTTC. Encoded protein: CASSLAGEGGTQYF.

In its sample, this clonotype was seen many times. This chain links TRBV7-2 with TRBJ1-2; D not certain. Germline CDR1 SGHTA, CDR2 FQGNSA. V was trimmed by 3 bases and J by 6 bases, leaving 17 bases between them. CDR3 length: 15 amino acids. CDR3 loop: CASSFVSTPGDGYTF. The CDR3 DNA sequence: TGTGCCAGCAGCTTCGTATCGACCCCCGGGGATGGCTACACCTTC. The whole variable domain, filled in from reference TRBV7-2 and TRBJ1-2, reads GAGVSQSPSNKVTEKGKDVELRCDPISGHTALYWYRQSLGQGLEFLIYFQGNSAPDKSGLPSDRFSAERTGGSVSTLTIQRTQQEDSAVYLCASSFVSTPGDGYTFGSGTRLTVV.

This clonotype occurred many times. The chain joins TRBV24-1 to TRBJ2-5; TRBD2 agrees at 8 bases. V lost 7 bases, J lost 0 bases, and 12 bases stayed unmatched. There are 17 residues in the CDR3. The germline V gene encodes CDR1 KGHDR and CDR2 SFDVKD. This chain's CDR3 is CATRRGERERYQETQYF. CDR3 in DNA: TGTGCCACCAGGAGGGGGGAGCGGGAGCGGTACCAAGAGACCCAGTACTTC.